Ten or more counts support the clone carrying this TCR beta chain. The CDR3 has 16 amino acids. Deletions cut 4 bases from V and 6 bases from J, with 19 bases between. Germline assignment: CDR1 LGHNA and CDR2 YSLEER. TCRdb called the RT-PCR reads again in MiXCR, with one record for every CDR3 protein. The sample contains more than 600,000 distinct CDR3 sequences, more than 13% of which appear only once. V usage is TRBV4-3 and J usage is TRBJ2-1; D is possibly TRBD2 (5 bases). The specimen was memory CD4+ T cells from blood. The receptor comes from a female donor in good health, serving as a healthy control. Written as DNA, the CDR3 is TGCGCCAGCAGCCCCCGTACATTCCAGGCGGGCAATGAGCAGTTCTTC. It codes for CASSPRTFQAGNEQFF.